This T cell receptor beta chain is from a study of blood T cells in healthy people across ages. Study-wide findings and caveats: Diversity of TCR beta correlated strongly with naive T cell percentage.

A note on this clonotype: What it recognizes is unknown.

A second roughly 6 to 12 cycle PCR used barcoded and J-beta primers. Each sample yielded at least 2.5 million CDR3-containing paired-end reads. MiXCR, run by TCRdb on the 5' RACE reads, gives a single entry per CDR3 protein. The repertoire has some 780,000 distinct CDR3 sequences, more than 50% of them found once; the top ten carry around 24%. V shed 2 bases and J shed 2 bases, with 13 bases lying between them. The CDR3 contains 16 residues. Germline V gene lookup returns CDR1 SGHTA and CDR2 FQGNSA. This TCR was recovered from a man between 35 and 55 years old in good health. Material: blood. The V gene is TRBV7-2, the J gene TRBJ2-1, with TRBD2 as a possible D gene (6 bases). CDR3 sequence reads: CASSLSMGRTYNEQFF. The CDR3 nucleotides are TGTGCCAGCAGCTTATCAATGGGGAGGACCTACAATGAGCAGTTCTTC. The variable domain in full, completed from reference TRBV7-2 and TRBJ2-1, reads GAGVSQSPSNKVTEKGKDVELRCDPISGHTALYWYRQSLGQGLEFLIYFQGNSAPDKSGLPSDRFSAERTGGSVSTLTIQRTQQEDSAVYLCASSLSMGRTYNEQFFGPGTRLTVL.